These 31 T cell receptor beta chains were all obtained from the same sample, sequenced in a study of blood T cells in healthy people across ages. Then a second PCR, running roughly 6 to 11 cycles, was carried out with a sample-barcoded 5' primer and a J-beta primer mix. TCRdb re-called the 5' RACE reads through MiXCR, storing one row per CDR3 protein. In the table there are about 1.6 million distinct CDR3 sequences, roughly 32% of which are singletons. The sample taken for sequencing was blood. Source of these receptors: a woman under 40 in good health.

The chain employs TRBV28 and TRBJ1-2; the D is unclear. Germline CDR1 is MDHEN and CDR2 is SYDVKM. The CDR3 sequence is 16 residues long. Deletions cut 1 base from V and 4 bases from J, with 16 bases between. Written as DNA, the CDR3 is TGTGCCAGCAGTTTATCCCGAAAGGCTCCAACCTATGGCTACACCTTC. Translated, it gives CASSLSRKAPTYGYTF.

This clonotype came up a few times. This chain's CDR3 is CASSPDPGTGNMNTEAFF. CDR3 DNA: TGTGCCAGCAGCCCCGATCCAGGGACAGGGAACATGAACACTGAAGCTTTCTTT. The chain carries TRBV4-2 and TRBJ1-1; 9 bases are a match to TRBD1. J lost 0 bases, V lost 4 bases, and 12 bases had no gene match. The V gene's germline CDR1 is LGHNA and CDR2 YNFKEQ. This CDR3 is 18 amino acids long.

The chain links TRBV20-1 to TRBJ2-1; 8 bases line up with TRBD2. The CDR3 loop spans 17 amino acids. Germline V CDR1 and CDR2: DFQATT, SNEGSKA (reference sequence). Trimming at V came to 5 bases and at J to 4 bases, leaving 16 bases not matched to a gene. The CDR3 DNA reads as TGCAGTGCTGGCCGATTGTCCGGGACTAGTAGATACAATGAGCAGTTCTTC. Its protein is CSAGRLSGTSRYNEQFF.

The chain links TRBV20-1 to TRBJ2-2, with 8 bases identical to TRBD2. Germline V gene data show CDR1 as DFQATT and CDR2 as SNEGSKA (reference sequence). CDR3 size: 14 residues. V dropped 3 bases and J dropped 4; count of bases not matched to a gene: 4. As DNA, the CDR3 is TGCAGTGCTAGCGGGAGGGCAAGCACCGGGGAGCTGTTTTTT. This gives the protein CSASGRASTGELFF.

V usage is TRBV11-2 and J usage is TRBJ2-5; either TRBD1 or TRBD2 may supply D (5 bases each). Trimming removed 1 base from V and 5 bases from J, with 14 bases in between. Germline values: CDR1 SGHAT, CDR2 FQNNGV. The CDR3 totals 15 residues. CDR3 region: CASSLGGTPRETQYF. In DNA form, the CDR3 reads TGTGCCAGCAGCTTAGGGGGGACCCCGAGGGAGACCCAGTACTTC. The full variable domain, in which reference TRBV11-2 and TRBJ2-5 provide the parts outside the CDR3, is EAGVAQSPRYKIIEKRQSVAFWCNPISGHATLYWYQQILGQGPKLLIQFQNNGVVDDSQLPKDRFSAERLKGVDSTLKIQPAKLEDSAVYLCASSLGGTPRETQYFGPGTRLLVL.

This clonotype was observed a handful of times. V is TRBV30 and J is TRBJ1-1; 7 bases fit TRBD1. J was trimmed by 1 base and V by 7 bases; bases with no gene match: 6. The CDR3 runs 13 residues. Germline-derived CDR1 and CDR2 are GTSNPN and SVGIG (reference sequence). The CDR3 DNA follows: TGTGCCTCTGACAGGGCGAAGAACACTGAAGCTTTCTTT. This sequence encodes CASDRAKNTEAFF.

A remark on this clonotype: A much larger clone sits a single nucleotide away, making a read error possible. The CDR3 loop reads CACRGQGWETQYF. The CDR3 region has the DNA TGTGCCTGCAGGGGACAGGGGTGGGAGACCCAGTACTTC. This chain uses TRBV7-6 with TRBJ2-5; TRBD1 agrees at 10 bases. Germline CDR1 and CDR2: SGHVS and FNYEAQ. This CDR3 is 13 amino acids long.

As to this clonotype: A read error may explain this, as a much larger clone is one base away. This chain uses TRBV7-9 with TRBJ2-7; D is possibly TRBD1 (6 bases). CDR1 and CDR2 from the germline V gene are SEHNR and FQNEAQ (reference sequence). The CDR3 totals 14 residues. V lost 6 bases and J lost 4, with 16 bases in between. The CDR3 nucleotides are TGTGCCAGCAGACTGGCCAGGGGACCTTACGAGCAGTACTTC. The encoded protein is CASRLARGPYEQYF.

Comments on this clonotype: One junction end does not reproduce the germline sequence, and a read error may be involved. The V and J genes are TRBV10-3 and TRBJ2-3, with 11 bases identical to TRBD2. The CDR3 covers 15 residues. Germline-derived CDR1 and CDR2 are ENHRY and SYGVKD. The CDR3 region has the DNA TGCGCCATCAGTAAACTAGCGGGGGTTACAGATACGCAGTATTTT. Residues: CAISKLAGVTDTQYF.

The V call is TRBV6-1, the J call TRBJ1-1; no clear D gene. Germline CDR1 reads MNHNS; CDR2 reads SASEGT. The CDR3 spans 14 residues. V gave up 5 bases and J gave up 4 bases, with 14 bases separating them. CDR3 residues: CASSSERTVTEAFF. CDR3 sequence (DNA): TGTGCCAGCAGTTCGGAAAGGACGGTCACTGAAGCTTTCTTT.

The rearrangement links TRBV28 to TRBJ2-7, with 9 bases fitting TRBD1. This CDR3 comprises 15 residues. V shed 6 bases and J 3 bases; nucleotides not matched to a gene: 9. Per the germline V gene, CDR1 is MDHEN and CDR2 is SYDVKM. The CDR3 region is CASSPAPGQGYEQYF. CDR3 nucleotides: TGTGCCAGCAGCCCCGCCCCGGGACAGGGCTACGAGCAGTACTTC.

The gene calls are TRBV6-1 and TRBJ1-2, with D unclear. Trimming took 4 bases from V and 5 from J, leaving 17 bases between them. CDR1 MNHNS and CDR2 SASEGT come from the germline V gene. The CDR3 runs 15 residues. The CDR3 DNA sequence: TGTGCCAGCAGTGCCGGGAATGAGAGGTGGTATGGCTACACCTTC. The encoded protein is CASSAGNERWYGYTF.

This clonotype has only a few counts. The J gene is TRBJ1-2, the V gene TRBV5-6, with D unresolved. Germline values: CDR1 SGHDT, CDR2 YYEEEE. The CDR3 consists of 14 residues. V gave up 1 base and J gave up 6 bases, with 13 bases separating them. CDR3 protein: CASSLNGQWHGYTF. The CDR3 nucleotides are TGTGCCAGCAGCTTGAACGGGCAGTGGCATGGCTACACCTTC.

At least ten counts were recorded for this clonotype. The chain is built from TRBV18 and TRBJ1-2; no clear D gene. Trimming left V 3 bases short and J 2 bases short, with 7 bases between. The CDR3 runs to 13 residues. Germline assignment: CDR1 KGHSH and CDR2 LQKENI. In DNA form, the CDR3 reads TGTGCCAGCTCACCCGGACTGAACTATGGCTACACCTTC. It codes for CASSPGLNYGYTF.

This clonotype was counted many times. The chain uses TRBV6-1 and TRBJ1-1; a weak D match, TRBD1 (6 bases). Trimming pared 6 bases from V and 1 base from J, leaving 9 bases between. The CDR3 totals 13 residues. Germline loops: CDR1 MNHNS, CDR2 SASEGT. CDR3 protein: CASRGQPNTEAFF. Here the CDR3 DNA reads TGTGCCAGCAGAGGACAGCCGAACACTGAAGCTTTCTTT.

The rearrangement joins TRBV12-3 or TRBV12-4 to TRBJ1-1; D is unresolved. With 6 bases removed from V and 1 base from J, the gap between germline ends came to 12 bases. The CDR3 contains 14 residues. CDR3 residues: CASSPFDRNTEAFF. In DNA form, the CDR3 reads TGTGCCAGCAGCCCATTTGACCGGAACACTGAAGCTTTCTTT.

V and J are TRBV7-2 and TRBJ1-2; D ambiguous. Germline CDR1 is SGHTA and CDR2 is FQGNSA. The length of the CDR3 is 13 residues. Deletions cut 5 bases from V and 7 bases from J, with 14 bases between. CDR3 sequence reads: CASSPDIGCGYTF. The CDR3 DNA reads TGTGCCAGCAGCCCAGACATAGGTTGTGGCTACACCTTC.

The chain links TRBV9 to TRBJ2-5; D remains ambiguous. The CDR3 extends over 16 amino acids. V dropped 4 bases and J dropped 0 bases, with 16 bases sitting between them. CDR1 SGDLS and CDR2 YYNGEE come from the germline V gene. The CDR3 region has the DNA TGTGCCAGCAGCCCCACGGTAGGGTTGTACCAAGAGACCCAGTACTTC. Amino acids: CASSPTVGLYQETQYF.

This clonotype turned up a few times. The junction does not match germline at one end; this may be a read error. The V gene is TRBV28, the J gene TRBJ2-5; 13 bases align to TRBD2. The end of the DNA fits TRBJ2-4 better, so the J call may be wrong. Germline assignment: CDR1 MDHEN and CDR2 SYDVKM. There are 17 residues in the CDR3. The CDR3: CACRGLAGLGTKNIQYF. The CDR3 coding sequence is TGTGCCTGCAGGGGACTAGCGGGATTGGGGACCAAAAACATTCAGTACTTC.

This clonotype occurred a few times. This rearrangement joins TRBV12-3 or TRBV12-4 to TRBJ1-2, with a weak D call TRBD1 (6 bases). The CDR3 totals 14 residues. Trimming stripped 7 bases from V and 2 bases from J, with 14 bases between. CDR3 protein: CASTPAGANYGYTF. The CDR3 nucleotides are TGTGCCAGCACCCCGGCGGGGGCCAACTATGGCTACACCTTC.

This clonotype was seen only a few times. The chain is built from TRBV6-1 and TRBJ2-7, with D possibly TRBD1 on 5 matching bases. The germline CDR1 and CDR2 sequences are MNHNS and SASEGT. V was clipped by 4 bases and J by 1 base, with 17 bases between them. This CDR3 is built from 16 residues. CDR3 region: CASSGISQGHSYEQYF. CDR3 sequence (DNA): TGTGCCAGCAGTGGGATTAGCCAGGGCCATTCCTACGAGCAGTACTTC.

The chain employs TRBV5-1 and TRBJ2-1; TRBD2 matches 9 bases. CDR3 length: 15 residues. Germline CDR1 is SGHRS and CDR2 is YFSETQ. V lost 4 bases to trimming and J lost 0 bases; unmatched junction nucleotides: 2. CDR3 DNA sequence: TGCGCCAGCAGCCGGACTAGCGACTCCTACAATGAGCAGTTCTTC. It is translated as CASSRTSDSYNEQFF.

This chain uses TRBV7-9 with TRBJ1-1; 8 bases are a match to TRBD1. The CDR3 is 14 residues long. V lost 4 bases to trimming and J lost 4 bases; unmatched junction nucleotides: 5. Germline CDR1 SEHNR, CDR2 FQNEAQ (reference sequence). CDR3 protein: CASSYQGAGTEAFF. The CDR3 DNA reads TGTGCCAGCAGCTACCAGGGGGCTGGCACTGAAGCTTTCTTT.

This chain connects TRBV7-6 to TRBJ2-7; D remains unclear. V was clipped by 0 bases and J by 0 bases, with 12 bases between them. CDR1 SGHVS and CDR2 FNYEAQ come from the germline V gene. The CDR3 runs 16 residues. CDR3 sequence: CASSLAPQRSSYEQYF. The CDR3 DNA reads TGTGCCAGCAGCTTAGCGCCCCAGCGTAGCTCCTACGAGCAGTACTTC.

The CDR3 sequence: CASSLWADSYNEQFF. CDR3 bases: TGTGCCAGCAGCTTATGGGCGGATTCCTACAATGAGCAGTTCTTC. The J gene is TRBJ2-1, the V gene TRBV7-9; D gene uncertain. There are 15 residues in the CDR3. Trimming took 2 bases from V and 1 from J, leaving 9 bases between them. The germline gives CDR1 SEHNR, CDR2 FQNEAQ (reference sequence).

On this clonotype: One end of the junction is discordant with germline, which a read error may explain. This chain joins TRBV27 and TRBJ2-7; D is possibly TRBD1 or TRBD2 (6 bases each). There are 15 residues in the CDR3. In germline, CDR1 is MNHEY, CDR2 SMNVEV (reference sequence). This chain's CDR3 is CAGSYTSGALFEQYF. The DNA for the CDR3 is TGCGCCGGCAGTTATACCTCGGGGGCGCTTTTCGAGCAGTACTTC.

The V call is TRBV18, the J call TRBJ2-1; TRBD2 matches at 8 bases. This CDR3 is built from 13 residues. J gave up 15 bases and V 3 bases, and 10 bases lay outside the gene matches. Looked up from germline, CDR1 is KGHSH and CDR2 is LQKENI. This chain's CDR3 is CASSPFSGDARFF. In DNA form, the CDR3 reads TGTGCCAGCTCACCTTTTAGCGGGGACGCTAGGTTCTTC.

The V call is TRBV2, the J call TRBJ2-5; 11 bases fit TRBD2. Per the germline V gene, CDR1 is SNHLY and CDR2 is FYNNEI. CDR3 length: 15 residues. The V and J ends lost 3 bases and 4 bases, in that order; junction bases with no gene match: 4. The CDR3 DNA follows: TGTGCCAGCAGTGACCGGGGACTAGCGGCAGAGACCCAGTACTTC. Translation: CASSDRGLAAETQYF.

This clonotype showed up just once. V and J are TRBV20-1 and TRBJ2-7; D not certain. This CDR3 spans 14 amino acids. Deletions cut 1 base from V and 5 bases from J, with 15 bases between. Germline assignment: CDR1 DFQATT and CDR2 SNEGSKA (reference sequence). CDR3 sequence: CSARVPPKRDEQYF. CDR3 bases: TGCAGTGCTAGAGTCCCCCCTAAGCGCGACGAGCAGTACTTC.

The J gene is TRBJ2-3, the V gene TRBV28; TRBD2 is a possible D gene (5 bases). The germline V gene encodes CDR1 MDHEN and CDR2 SYDVKM. The CDR3 extends over 16 amino acids. The V and J ends lost 7 bases and 2 bases respectively, with 19 bases between them. The CDR3 is CASTQLTGKDTDTQYF. The CDR3 DNA reads as TGTGCCAGCACCCAGCTAACGGGAAAAGACACAGATACGCAGTATTTT.

The V gene is TRBV3-1, the J gene TRBJ2-3; 9 positions match TRBD2. Unmatched junction bases numbered 8, after V lost 7 bases and J lost 6 bases. This CDR3 is built from 14 residues. Germline assignment: CDR1 LGHDT and CDR2 YNNKEL (reference sequence). CDR3 amino acids: CASTTAGGMDTQYF. For the CDR3, the DNA is TGTGCCAGCACCACAGCGGGGGGTATGGATACGCAGTATTTT.